This T cell receptor (beta chain) was documented in a study of vaccination effects on CD4 cells after COVID-19. Details on this clone: Its antigen remains unidentified.

Antigen-specific CD4+ T cells were first expanded with viral peptide pools by the ViraFEST assay and only then sequenced. Isolating CD4+ T cells followed around nine days of culture. Participants completed two doses of the BNT162b2 or mRNA-1273 vaccine. Some clones are missing from TCRdb's copy, which holds only in-frame ones; the method was immunoSEQ multiplex PCR. The sample has about 31,000 clones, roughly 60% seen once. CDR3 length: 13 residues. V lost 8 bases, J lost 7 bases, and 9 bases stayed unmatched. Germline CDR1 reads GTSNPN; CDR2 reads SVGIG (reference sequence). This specimen was CD4+ T cells from PBMCs cultured with SARS-CoV-2 spike peptides, taken after COVID-19 vaccination. This chain links TRBV30 with TRBJ1-2; 11 positions match TRBD1. The receptor was isolated from a human donor who received a COVID-19 vaccine. CDR3 in amino acids: CAGTGTGGLGYTF. Written as DNA, the CDR3 is TGTGCCGGAACCGGGACAGGGGGTCTTGGCTACACCTTC.